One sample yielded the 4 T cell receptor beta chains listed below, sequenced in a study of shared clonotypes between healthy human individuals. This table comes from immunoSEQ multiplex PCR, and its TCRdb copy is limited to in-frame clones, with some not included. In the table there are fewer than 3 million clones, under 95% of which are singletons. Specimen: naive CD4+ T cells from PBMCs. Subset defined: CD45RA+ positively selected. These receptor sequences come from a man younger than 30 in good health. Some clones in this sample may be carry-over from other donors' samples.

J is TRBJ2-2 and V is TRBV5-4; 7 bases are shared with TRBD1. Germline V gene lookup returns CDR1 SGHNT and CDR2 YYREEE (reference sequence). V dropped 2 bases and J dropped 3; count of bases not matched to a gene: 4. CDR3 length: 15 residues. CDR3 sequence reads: CASSFPTGDTGELFF. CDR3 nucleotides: TGTGCCAGCAGCTTTCCAACAGGGGACACCGGGGAGCTGTTTTTT.

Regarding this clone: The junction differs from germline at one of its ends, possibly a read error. The chain's CDR3 is CASSLTGTSGSKRETQYF. CDR3 coding DNA: TGTGCCAGCAGTTTGACCGGGACTAGCGGGAGTAAGAGAGAGACCCAATACTTC. The chain employs TRBV28 and TRBJ2-5; TRBD2 matches 14 bases. Germline CDR1 MDHEN, CDR2 SYDVKM. The CDR3 is 18 residues long.

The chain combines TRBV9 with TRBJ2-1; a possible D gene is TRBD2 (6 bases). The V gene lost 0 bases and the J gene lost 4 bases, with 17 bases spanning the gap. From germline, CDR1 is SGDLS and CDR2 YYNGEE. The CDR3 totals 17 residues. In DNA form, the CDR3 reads TGTGCCAGCAGCGTAGAGCGGGCGGGGCGCGTGTACAATGAGCAGTTCTTC. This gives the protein CASSVERAGRVYNEQFF.

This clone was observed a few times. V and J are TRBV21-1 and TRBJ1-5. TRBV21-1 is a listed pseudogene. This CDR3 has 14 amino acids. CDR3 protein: CASSKGDGNQPQHF. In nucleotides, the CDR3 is TGTGCCAGCAGCAAGGGAGACGGCAATCAGCCCCAGCATTTT.